This is a list of T cell receptor beta chains from one sample in a study of beta chain features in type 1 diabetes. Here immunoSEQ multiplex PCR was the method, and the copy in TCRdb shows in-frame clones only, minus some. The table lists approximately 150,000 clones, 10% of them singletons. Material for sequencing was naive CD4+ T cells from blood. The receptor set was obtained from a man aged 18 to 29 in good health. The CDR3 runs from the conserved cysteine through the conserved F or W. Each record gives: D gene, clone size, J gene, V gene, CDR3 DNA, CDR3 protein. The D gene is left open where the match is weak. Clone size appears in some rows only: once, few, many, or a class for an expanded clone.

D: NA
size: NA
J: TRBJ1-3
V: TRBV13
DNA: TGTGCCAGCAGCTTATTGGGGCTATCAGGAAACACCATATATTTT
CDR3: CASSLLGLSGNTIYF

D: TRBD1
size: NA
J: TRBJ2-7
V: TRBV7-2
DNA: TGTGCCAGCAGCTTCGGGACAGGCGCAGCCTACGAGCAGTACTTC
CDR3: CASSFGTGAAYEQYF

D: NA
size: NA
J: TRBJ1-2
V: TRBV5-1
DNA: TGCGCCAGCAGCCATTCGGAGGGCACCTATGGCTACACCTTC
CDR3: CASSHSEGTYGYTF

D: TRBD1
size: NA
J: TRBJ2-5
V: TRBV5-1
DNA: TGCGCCAGCAGCCGACAGGGTCAAGAGACCCAGTACTTC
CDR3: CASSRQGQETQYF

D: NA
size: many
J: TRBJ2-1
V: TRBV30
DNA: TGTGCCTGGAGTAAATCCAGCTCCTACAATGAGCAGTTCTTC
CDR3: CAWSKSSSYNEQFF

D: NA
size: many
J: TRBJ2-7
V: TRBV7-3
DNA: TGTGCCAGCAGTCCGATGGGCAACTCCTACGAGCAGTACTTC
CDR3: CASSPMGNSYEQYF

D: TRBD2
size: NA
J: TRBJ2-1
V: TRBV27
DNA: TGTGCCAGCAGTCCCCCGGCGGCGGGGGGTTACAATGAGCAGTTCTTC
CDR3: CASSPPAAGGYNEQFF

D: NA
size: NA
J: TRBJ1-1
V: TRBV4-1
DNA: TGCGCCAGCAGCCAACTGGGACTCTTGAACACTGAAGCTTTCTTT
CDR3: CASSQLGLLNTEAFF

D: NA
size: many
J: TRBJ1-2
V: TRBV30
DNA: TGTGCCTGGAGTGTATCAGCTAACTATGGCTACACCTTC
CDR3: CAWSVSANYGYTF

D: NA
size: NA
J: TRBJ2-3
V: TRBV5-1
DNA: TGCGCCAGCAGCCATTTCAGGGGCCCCACAGATACGCAGTATTTT
CDR3: CASSHFRGPTDTQYF

D: NA
size: many
J: TRBJ1-4
V: TRBV2
DNA: TGTGCCAGCAGCTTTTCACAGGGAAACCGAAAACTGTTTTTT
CDR3: CASSFSQGNRKLFF

D: TRBD2
size: NA
J: TRBJ2-3
V: TRBV9
DNA: TGTGCCAGCAGCTCTAGCGGGATCACAGATACGCAGTATTTT
CDR3: CASSSSGITDTQYF

D: TRBD1
size: NA
J: TRBJ1-2
V: TRBV29-1
DNA: TGCAGCGTTGAAAAAGGGGGCGAGAGCTATGGCTACACCTTC
CDR3: CSVEKGGESYGYTF

D: TRBD2
size: few
J: TRBJ2-1
V: TRBV19
DNA: TGTGCCAGTATCCGGACTAGCGGGGGTGATGAGCAGTTCTTC
CDR3: CASIRTSGGDEQFF

D: NA
size: NA
J: TRBJ1-2
V: TRBV6-4
DNA: TGTGCCAGCAGTGATGGGACACAGGATGACTATGGCTACACCTTC
CDR3: CASSDGTQDDYGYTF

D: NA
size: few
J: TRBJ2-7
V: TRBV2
DNA: TGTGCCAGCAGTCATAGGACGGATGGGAGCTCCTACGAGCAGTACTTC
CDR3: CASSHRTDGSSYEQYF

D: TRBD1
size: few
J: TRBJ2-5
V: TRBV2
DNA: TGTGCCAGCATACGGGGCAGGGGGAAGGAGACCCAGTACTTC
CDR3: CASIRGRGKETQYF

D: NA
size: many
J: TRBJ1-5
V: TRBV30
DNA: TGTGCCTGGAGTGGGACAGACAATCAGCCCCAGCATTTT
CDR3: CAWSGTDNQPQHF

D: NA
size: once
J: TRBJ2-7
V: TRBV20-1
DNA: TGCAGTGCTGAAACAGGCTACGAGCAGTACTTC
CDR3: CSAETGYEQYF

D: TRBD2
size: few
J: TRBJ2-5
V: TRBV7-2
DNA: TGTGCCAGCAGCTTCGGACTAGCGGGGGTGGGGGAGACCCAGTACTTC
CDR3: CASSFGLAGVGETQYF

D: TRBD1
size: few
J: TRBJ2-1
V: TRBV7-9
DNA: TGTGCCAGCAGCTTCGGGACAGGCTTCTACAATGAGCAGTTCTTC
CDR3: CASSFGTGFYNEQFF

D: TRBD1
size: few
J: TRBJ2-4
V: TRBV4-3
DNA: TGCGCCAGCAGCCACCCGGCGCACGACAGGGGGCTCGTCAAAAACATTCAGTACTTC
CDR3: CASSHPAHDRGLVKNIQYF

D: NA
size: many
J: TRBJ2-7
V: TRBV11-2
DNA: TGTGCCAGCAGCTTCTGGCGGAACTCCTACGAGCAGTACTTC
CDR3: CASSFWRNSYEQYF

D: NA
size: NA
J: TRBJ1-6
V: TRBV7-2
DNA: TGTGCCAGCAAGGACAACGTGGGGAGGTCCTATAATTCACCCCTCCACTTT
CDR3: CASKDNVGRSYNSPLHF

D: TRBD1
size: few
J: TRBJ2-7
V: TRBV5-1
DNA: TGCGCCAGCAGCTCCGGGACAGGGGGCGTGCAGCAGTACTTC
CDR3: CASSSGTGGVQQYF

D: NA
size: few
J: TRBJ2-2
V: TRBV7-3
DNA: TGTGCCAGCAGCCGGCAGGGGGCGGGGGCCGGGGAGCTGTTTTTT
CDR3: CASSRQGAGAGELFF

D: NA
size: NA
J: TRBJ2-2
V: TRBV5-1
DNA: TGCGCCAGCAGCTTGCGGGCAGGGGGGACCGGGGAGCTGTTTTTT
CDR3: CASSLRAGGTGELFF

D: TRBD1
size: few
J: TRBJ2-7
V: TRBV18
DNA: TGTGCCAGCTCACTATCGGGACAGGGGAGCGGAGGAGAGCAGTACTTC
CDR3: CASSLSGQGSGGEQYF

D: TRBD1
size: NA
J: TRBJ2-2
V: TRBV18
DNA: TGTGCCAGCTCACCGGGACAGGGGAAAGACGGGGAGCTGTTTTTT
CDR3: CASSPGQGKDGELFF

D: NA
size: few
J: TRBJ1-2
V: TRBV7-2
DNA: TGTGCCAGCAGCCGAGACAGTACGGCTGGCTACACCTTC
CDR3: CASSRDSTAGYTF

D: NA
size: few
J: TRBJ2-2
V: TRBV25-1
DNA: TGTGCCAGCACTCCCGGAGGAAGGATTGGAGGCGCCGGGGAGCTGTTTTTT
CDR3: CASTPGGRIGGAGELFF

D: NA
size: few
J: TRBJ2-7
V: TRBV9
DNA: TGTGCCAGCAGCCTGGACAGTTCCTACGAGCAGTACTTC
CDR3: CASSLDSSYEQYF